This T cell receptor beta chain was captured in a study of response to subunit inactivated influenza vaccine. MiXCR, applied by TCRdb to the RT-PCR reads, yields one record per CDR3 protein. The data hold a few hundred thousand distinct CDR3 sequences, with just over 20% observed a single time. J lost 3 bases, V lost 3 bases, and 4 bases had no gene match. The CDR3 runs 16 residues. The rearrangement links TRBV12-3 or TRBV12-4 to TRBJ2-3; 12 nucleotides agree with TRBD2. This sample comprised PBMCs from blood, obtained roughly 20 months after vaccination. The TCR originated in a man in his fifties or sixties who received an inactivated influenza vaccine. The CDR3 region is CASSFFGLAGTDTQYF. The CDR3 DNA reads TGTGCCAGCAGTTTTTTCGGACTAGCGGGGACAGATACGCAGTATTTT.